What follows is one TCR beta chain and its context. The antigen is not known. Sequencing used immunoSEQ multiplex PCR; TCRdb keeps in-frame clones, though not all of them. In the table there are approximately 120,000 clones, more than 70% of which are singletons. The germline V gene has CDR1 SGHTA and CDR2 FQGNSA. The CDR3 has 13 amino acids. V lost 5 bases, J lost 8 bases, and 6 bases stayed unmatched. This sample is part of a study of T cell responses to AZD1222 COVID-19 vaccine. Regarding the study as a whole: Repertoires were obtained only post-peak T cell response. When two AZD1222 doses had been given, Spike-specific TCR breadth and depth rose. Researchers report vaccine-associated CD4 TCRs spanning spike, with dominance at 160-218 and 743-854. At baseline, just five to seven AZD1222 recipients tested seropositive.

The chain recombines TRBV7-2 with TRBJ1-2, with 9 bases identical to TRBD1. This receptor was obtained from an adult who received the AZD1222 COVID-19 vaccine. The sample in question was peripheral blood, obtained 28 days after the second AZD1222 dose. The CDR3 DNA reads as TGTGCCAGCAGCCTACAGGGGGCTTGGGGCTACACCTTC. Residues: CASSLQGAWGYTF.